These T cell receptor beta chains were read from a single sample in a study of cytomegalovirus exposure and HLA in healthy donors. Sequenced by immunoSEQ multiplex PCR; TCRdb stores in-frame clones only, minus some. The table shows fewer than 90,000 clones, with about 70% occurring only once. Input material: PBMCs. The source of these receptors is a man in his forties in good health and CMV-seropositive. Both conserved end residues are part of each CDR3. A D gene is named only where the DNA matches it firmly. Some rows have no size entry. The others give once, few or many, or a class for an expanded clone.

J gene	D gene	V gene	clone size	CDR3 protein	CDR3 DNA
TRBJ2-2	-	TRBV10-3	few	CAISVGTPRDGELFF	TGTGCCATCAGTGTTGGGACACCCCGGGACGGGGAGCTGTTTTTT
TRBJ2-7	-	TRBV2	few	CASSVTGHYEQYF	TGTGCCAGCAGTGTGACAGGACACTACGAGCAGTACTTC
TRBJ1-3	-	TRBV5-1	few	CASSLIGDSSGNTIYF	TGCGCCAGCAGCTTGATCGGTGATTCCTCTGGAAACACCATATATTTT
TRBJ1-3	-	TRBV10-3	-	CAITGALSGNTIYF	TGTGCCATCACTGGGGCCCTCTCTGGAAACACCATATATTTT
TRBJ1-5	-	TRBV7-8	once	CASSPNTGWGNQPQHF	TGTGCCAGCAGCCCCAATACAGGGTGGGGTAATCAGCCCCAGCATTTT
TRBJ2-3	TRBD2	TRBV27	-	CASGLRFGRGTDTQYF	TGTGCCAGCGGTTTACGGTTCGGGAGGGGCACAGATACGCAGTATTTT
TRBJ2-7	TRBD1	TRBV7-2	few	CASSLTGGHSYEQYF	TGTGCCAGCAGCTTGACAGGGGGTCACTCCTACGAGCAGTACTTC
TRBJ1-4	-	TRBV19	-	CASSISGAIKLFF	TGTGCCAGTAGTATATCAGGGGCGATCAAACTGTTTTTT
TRBJ1-2	-	TRBV18	few	CASSPQEPRAGDYGYTF	TGTGCCAGCTCACCCCAAGAACCCAGGGCAGGAGACTATGGCTACACCTTC
TRBJ1-2	TRBD1	TRBV10-3	-	CAVTDRGLGYTF	TGTGCCGTCACGGACAGGGGGCTTGGCTACACCTTC
TRBJ1-4	-	TRBV6-5	-	CASSYSTGQNEKLFF	TGTGCCAGCAGTTACTCGACGGGTCAAAATGAAAAACTGTTTTTT
TRBJ2-3	-	TRBV4-3	-	CASSQGNRVRTDTQYF	TGCGCCAGCAGCCAAGGGAACAGGGTTAGGACAGATACGCAGTATTTT